Described below is a single TCR beta chain sequence and its context. The data were produced by immunoSEQ multiplex PCR, yet TCRdb's version contains in-frame clones alone and is incomplete. The sample records more than 200,000 clones, 85% to 90% being singletons. This CDR3 spans 14 amino acids. Trimming stripped 1 base from V and 4 bases from J, with 10 bases between. Germline CDR1 is LNHDA and CDR2 is SQIVND (reference sequence). Clinical histories supplied by participants themselves formed the basis of cohort assignment. Cohort 3 donors counted as recovered after two negative PCRs, clearance, or resolved symptoms. This sample stems from a study of blood T cell repertoires in COVID-19. Study background: PBMCs, B-cell-depleted T cells, or T cells provided the cDNA or gDNA that made up the material.

The material sequenced was PBMCs or T cells enriched from blood (not recorded which). The chain recombines TRBV19 with TRBJ2-5, with D tentatively TRBD2 (6 bases). The origin of this receptor is a woman between 45 and 65 years old who had recovered from COVID-19. The CDR3 bases are TGTGCCAGTAGTATAGCGGGAGATCGAGAGACCCAGTACTTC. Residues: CASSIAGDRETQYF.